The text below deals with one T cell receptor (beta chain). Its antigen is as yet unknown. These data belong to a study of shared clonotypes between healthy human individuals. About the research overall: The donor group consisted of a couple of women and three men, aged 18 to 49.

The CDR3 runs 14 residues. Trimming left V 5 bases short and J 8 bases short, with 15 bases between. Looked up from germline, CDR1 is MNHEY and CDR2 is SMNVEV (reference sequence). Every donor was a Caucasian adult from Nashville, Tennessee. General study points: The authors expected sequencing depth to affect clonotype sharing among donors.

In replicate PCRs of sorted subsets, about 190 ng DNA, approximately 32,000 T cell genomes, was used. Method: immunoSEQ multiplex PCR; TCRdb's copy keeps in-frame clones and lacks some. The data contain approximately 1.5 million clones, 98% of them singletons. Material: naive CD4+ T cells sorted from blood. The subset denotes: CD45RA+ positively selected. The V gene is TRBV27, the J gene TRBJ2-2; tentative D call: TRBD2 (6 bases). The clonotype comes from a man aged 25-45 years in good health. The CDR3 region is CASSRVRERGELFF. The CDR3 nucleotides are TGTGCCAGCAGTCGAGTCCGGGAGAGGGGGGAGCTGTTTTTT.